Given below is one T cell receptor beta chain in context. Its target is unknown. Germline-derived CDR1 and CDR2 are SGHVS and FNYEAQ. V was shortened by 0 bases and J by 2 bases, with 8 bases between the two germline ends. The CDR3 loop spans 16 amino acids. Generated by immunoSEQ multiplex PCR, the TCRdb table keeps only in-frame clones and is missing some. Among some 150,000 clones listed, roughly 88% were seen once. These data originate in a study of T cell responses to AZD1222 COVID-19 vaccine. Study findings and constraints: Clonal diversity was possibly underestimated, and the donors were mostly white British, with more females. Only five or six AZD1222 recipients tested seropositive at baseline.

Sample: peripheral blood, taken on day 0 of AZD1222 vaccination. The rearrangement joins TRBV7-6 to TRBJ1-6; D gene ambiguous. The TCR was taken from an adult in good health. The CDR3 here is CASSLAEGTYNSPLHF. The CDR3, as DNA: TGTGCCAGCAGCTTAGCCGAGGGTACCTATAATTCACCCCTCCACTTT.